The 30 T cell receptor beta chains reported below all come from one sample, sequenced in a study of blood T cell repertoires in COVID-19. Generated by immunoSEQ multiplex PCR, the TCRdb table keeps only in-frame clones and is missing some. The data contain under 350,000 clones, 80% to 90% of them seen just once; the ten biggest clones take up roughly 4.2%. The sample taken for sequencing was PBMCs or T cells enriched from blood (not recorded which). Receptor source: a woman aged 40 to 49 with acute COVID-19.

The table lists this clone with a few counts. The gene calls are TRBV28 and TRBJ1-2, with D uncertain. Germline lookup yields CDR1 MDHEN and CDR2 SYDVKM. Trimming took 6 bases from V and 0 from J, leaving 8 bases between them. The CDR3 spans 13 residues. CDR3 sequence: CASRGDANYGYTF. Here the CDR3 DNA reads TGTGCCAGCAGGGGCGACGCTAACTATGGCTACACCTTC.

The chain joins TRBV6-5 to TRBJ2-5; perhaps TRBD2 as D (6 bases). The germline CDR1 and CDR2 sequences are MNHEY and SVGAGI. This CDR3 has 14 residues. Trimming took 2 bases from V and 5 from J, leaving 12 bases between them. CDR3 amino acids: CASSYGLTGETQYF. The CDR3 bases are TGTGCCAGCAGTTACGGACTAACCGGGGAGACCCAGTACTTC.

This sequence joins TRBV14 and TRBJ1-2; weak D call: TRBD1 (5 bases). Trimming shortened V by 0 bases and J by 7 bases, and 9 bases separated the two germline ends. CDR1 is SGHDN, CDR2 FVKESK, per germline. The CDR3 loop spans 13 amino acids. In nucleotides, the CDR3 is TGTGCCAGCAGCCAAGATATAGGGGTTGGCTACACCTTC. It is translated as CASSQDIGVGYTF.

CDR3 bases: TGTGCCAGCTCACCTATTGGACAGGGCCACACAGATACGCAGTATTTT. Translating gives CASSPIGQGHTDTQYF. The genes are TRBV18 and TRBJ2-3; TRBD1 agrees at 8 bases. Germline V CDR1 and CDR2: KGHSH, LQKENI. V lost 3 bases and J lost 2; bases outside the gene matches: 7. The CDR3 extends over 16 amino acids.

This clone was counted once. CDR3 nucleotides: TGTGCCAGCAGCCTACGGACTAGCGGGAGCAATGAGCAGTTCTTC. Translation: CASSLRTSGSNEQFF. This chain uses TRBV6-5 with TRBJ2-1, with 13 bases that match TRBD2. CDR3 length: 15 residues. The V gene's germline CDR1 is MNHEY and CDR2 SVGAGI. After removal of 6 bases from V and 6 bases from J, the junction contained 5 bases not matched to a gene.

Here the CDR3 reads CASSPEMPRGGYTF. CDR3 sequence (DNA): TGTGCCAGTAGTCCCGAGATGCCGCGGGGTGGCTACACCTTC. The chain couples TRBV19 to TRBJ1-2; D is ambiguous. V dropped 5 bases and J dropped 7 bases, with 17 bases sitting between them. Looked up from germline, CDR1 is LNHDA and CDR2 is SQIVND (reference sequence). This CDR3 has 14 amino acids.

This sequence joins TRBV19 and TRBJ1-4; TRBD1 agrees at 10 bases. The CDR3 spans 15 residues. The junction had 11 bases not matched to a gene; V was cut back by 6 bases and J by 10 bases. Germline V gene data show CDR1 as LNHDA and CDR2 as SQIVND (reference sequence). The CDR3 bases are TGTGCCAGTAGCCACTTACCGGGACAGGGGACAAAACTGTTTTTT. This sequence encodes CASSHLPGQGTKLFF.

The chain carries TRBV25-1 and TRBJ1-4, with 11 bases lining up with TRBD1. This CDR3 region has 17 residues. Germline V gene lookup returns CDR1 MGHDK and CDR2 SYGVNS. V was clipped by 1 base and J by 5 bases; unmatched bases: 6. The CDR3 DNA follows: TGTGCCAGCAGTGAATTAGGGACAGGGGGAAAAAATGAAAAACTGTTTTTT. Amino acids: CASSELGTGGKNEKLFF. Filled out from reference TRBV25-1 and TRBJ1-4, the complete variable domain reads EADIYQTPRYLVIGTGKKITLECSQTMGHDKMYWYQQDPGMELHLIHYSYGVNSTEKGDLSSESTVSRIRTEHFPLTLESARPSHTSQYLCASSELGTGGKNEKLFFGSGTQLSVL.

Written as DNA, the CDR3 is TGTGCCAGCTCACCCGGTTATGGTCGGCAGGGAAGTCAGCCCCAGCATTTT. Its translation is CASSPGYGRQGSQPQHF. The gene calls are TRBV18 and TRBJ1-5; D might be TRBD1 (5 bases). The CDR3 contains 17 residues. Germline CDR1 and CDR2: KGHSH and LQKENI. Trimming took 3 bases from V and 6 from J, leaving 21 bases between them.

This clone was picked up a small number of times. V and J are TRBV11-1 and TRBJ1-6, with TRBD1 as a possible D gene (5 bases). CDR1 SGHAT and CDR2 FQDESV come from the germline V gene (reference sequence). The CDR3 contains 14 residues. Trimming shortened V by 7 bases and J by 9 bases, and 16 bases separated the two germline ends. The CDR3 DNA sequence: TGTGCCAGCACCATGGGGGACTTCGGTTCACCCCTCCACTTT. As protein: CASTMGDFGSPLHF.

This clone has more than one count but fewer than ten. The genes are TRBV28 and TRBJ1-6, with D possibly TRBD1 on 6 matching bases. Germline CDR1 and CDR2: MDHEN and SYDVKM. The CDR3 runs 15 residues. The V gene lost 4 bases and the J gene lost 8 bases, with 15 bases spanning the gap. This CDR3 is CASSSTGMVDSPLHF. Here the CDR3 DNA reads TGTGCCAGCAGTTCCACAGGGATGGTAGATTCACCCCTCCACTTT.

The gene calls are TRBV19 and TRBJ1-6, with D perhaps matching TRBD1 (6 bases). CDR1 and CDR2 (germline): LNHDA, SQIVND (reference sequence). The ends were cut back, 3 bases at V and 9 bases at J, with 12 bases in the middle. The CDR3 loop spans 14 amino acids. The CDR3 region is CASSIGQGPSPLHF. In DNA, the CDR3 is TGTGCCAGTAGTATTGGTCAGGGGCCTTCACCCCTCCACTTT.

This clone has only a few counts. The genes are TRBV9 and TRBJ1-1, with 7 bases identical to TRBD1. The CDR3 is 13 residues long. The germline V gene has CDR1 SGDLS and CDR2 YYNGEE. After removal of 0 bases from V and 6 bases from J, the junction contained 2 bases not matched to a gene. The CDR3 DNA is TGTGCCAGCAGCGTAGGGACAGGCCCTGAAGCTTTCTTT. Protein: CASSVGTGPEAFF.

This sequence joins TRBV9 and TRBJ1-1; tentatively, D is TRBD1 (5 bases). Between the trimmed V and J ends, which lost 2 bases and 5 bases, there was a span of 13 bases. Looked up from germline, CDR1 is SGDLS and CDR2 is YYNGEE. The CDR3 contains 14 residues. CDR3 amino acids: CASSVHYGATEAFF. Here the CDR3 DNA reads TGTGCCAGCAGCGTCCACTATGGGGCGACTGAAGCTTTCTTT.

The V call is TRBV18, the J call TRBJ2-3; possibly TRBD2 for D (5 bases). The CDR3 sequence is 15 residues long. Germline V lookup: CDR1 KGHSH, CDR2 LQKENI. The V and J ends lost 1 base and 0 bases respectively, with 8 bases between them. CDR3 sequence reads: CASSPLLASTDTQYF. The CDR3 nucleotides are TGTGCCAGCTCACCACTGCTAGCTAGCACAGATACGCAGTATTTT.

The chain is built from TRBV7-3 and TRBJ2-3, with 9 bases lining up with TRBD2. This CDR3 is 17 amino acids long. With 1 base clipped from V and 3 bases from J, the junction kept 8 bases outside the gene matches. Germline V gene sequence: CDR1 SGHTA, CDR2 FQGTGA. CDR3 loop: CASSLNPGLAGTDTQYF. The CDR3 coding sequence is TGTGCCAGCAGCTTAAACCCGGGGCTAGCGGGAACAGATACGCAGTATTTT.

The chain employs TRBV18 and TRBJ1-1; D is perhaps TRBD1 (6 bases). Germline V CDR1 and CDR2: KGHSH, LQKENI. Trimming removed 3 bases from V and 2 bases from J, with 13 bases in between. The CDR3 loop spans 15 amino acids. CDR3 residues: CASSPPNRENTEAFF. CDR3 sequence (DNA): TGTGCCAGCTCACCGCCTAACAGGGAAAACACTGAAGCTTTCTTT.

The chain carries TRBV5-1 and TRBJ2-1; D gene ambiguous. V dropped 2 bases and J dropped 1 base, with 16 bases sitting between them. The CDR3 length is 17 residues. The V gene's germline CDR1 is SGHRS and CDR2 YFSETQ. The CDR3 sequence is CASSFSVRVWSYNEQFF. As DNA, the CDR3 is TGCGCCAGCAGCTTCTCAGTACGTGTGTGGTCCTACAATGAGCAGTTCTTC.

The rearrangement links TRBV2 to TRBJ1-5, with TRBD1 matching 10 bases. J gave up 6 bases and V 5 bases, and 7 bases lay outside the gene matches. Germline V gives CDR1 SNHLY, CDR2 FYNNEI. The CDR3 spans 15 residues. This CDR3 reads CASSPTGGVGQPQHF. CDR3 DNA: TGTGCCAGCAGTCCGACAGGGGGCGTTGGTCAGCCCCAGCATTTT.

With respect to this clone: The junction shows a germline mismatch at one end, possibly a read error. The chain is built from TRBV10-2 and TRBJ2-3; 11 bases map to TRBD2. The germline V gene encodes CDR1 WSHSY and CDR2 SAAADI. The CDR3 extends over 12 amino acids. The CDR3 loop is CASSEPTSGKDF. In DNA form, the CDR3 reads TGCGCCAGCAGTGAGCCGACTAGCGGGAAGGATTTT.

The chain employs TRBV3-1 (or the pseudogene TRBV3-2) and TRBJ1-4; the match to TRBD1 covers 8 bases. CDR3 length: 14 residues. Germline trimming cut 5 bases from V and 11 bases from J; bases unmatched to any gene: 10. Germline V gene data show CDR1 as LGHDT and CDR2 as YNNKEL (reference sequence). The CDR3 region has the DNA TGTGCCAGCAGCTCCGGGACAGGTTCCAGCAAACTGTTTTTT. Residues: CASSSGTGSSKLFF.

V usage is TRBV7-9 and J usage is TRBJ1-1; a possible D gene is TRBD1 (5 bases). The CDR3 is 14 amino acids. Germline V gene sequence: CDR1 SEHNR, CDR2 FQNEAQ (reference sequence). V shed 1 base and J shed 2 bases, with 8 bases lying between them. The CDR3, as DNA: TGTGCCAGCAGCTTAGAGGGGCTTAACACTGAAGCTTTCTTT. Translating it yields CASSLEGLNTEAFF.

The chain links TRBV5-1 to TRBJ2-6; no definite D call. Germline-derived CDR1 and CDR2 are SGHRS and YFSETQ. The V end was cut by 4 bases, the J end by 2 bases, with 10 bases between. This CDR3 region has 15 residues. The CDR3 DNA reads as TGCGCCAGCAGCCCTGATGGCCCTGGGGCCAACGTCCTGACTTTC. It is translated as CASSPDGPGANVLTF.

V and J are TRBV9 and TRBJ2-1; 11 bases align to TRBD2. J lost 4 bases, V lost 0 bases, and 6 bases had no gene match. The CDR3 has 17 residues. Germline V gene data show CDR1 as SGDLS and CDR2 as YYNGEE. Written as DNA, the CDR3 is TGTGCCAGCAGCGTAGACCCCGGGACTAGCGGTTACAATGAGCAGTTCTTC. Translating it yields CASSVDPGTSGYNEQFF. Full variable domain (remainder filled in from reference TRBV9 and TRBJ2-1): DSGVTQTPKHLITATGQRVTLRCSPRSGDLSVYWYQQSLDQGLQFLIQYYNGEERAKGNILERFSAQQFPDLHSELNLSSLELGDSALYFCASSVDPGTSGYNEQFFGPGTRLTVL.

The chain employs TRBV5-1 and TRBJ2-7; D might be TRBD1 (7 bases). The CDR3 totals 16 residues. V lost 3 bases, J lost 3 bases, and 19 bases lay in between. Germline CDR1 SGHRS, CDR2 YFSETQ. CDR3 region: CASSWGDSRALYEQYF. In DNA form, the CDR3 reads TGCGCCAGCAGCTGGGGGGACAGCCGAGCTCTCTACGAGCAGTACTTC. Full variable domain (remainder filled in from reference TRBV5-1 and TRBJ2-7): KAGVTQTPRYLIKTRGQQVTLSCSPISGHRSVSWYQQTPGQGLQFLFEYFSETQRNKGNFPGRFSGRQFSNSRSEMNVSTLELGDSALYLCASSWGDSRALYEQYFGPGTRLTVT.

The chain combines TRBV9 with TRBJ1-5, with 9 nucleotides matching TRBD1. Losses at the gene ends were 4 bases for V and 9 bases for J; bases not matched to a gene: 8. The CDR3 extends over 14 amino acids. Germline-derived CDR1 and CDR2 are SGDLS and YYNGEE. The CDR3: CASSPRGQGLPQHF. The CDR3 DNA follows: TGTGCCAGCAGCCCACGTGGACAGGGGTTGCCCCAGCATTTT.

The chain employs TRBV6-2 or TRBV6-3 and TRBJ1-5, with a weak D call TRBD1 (5 bases). The germline gives CDR1 MNHEY, CDR2 SVGEGT. The CDR3 totals 15 residues. The ends were cut back, 5 bases at V and 2 bases at J, with 13 bases in the middle. The CDR3 spells CASSQDINGNQPQHF. CDR3 nucleotide sequence: TGTGCCAGCAGTCAGGACATTAACGGCAATCAGCCCCAGCATTTT.

The chain links TRBV19 to TRBJ1-1, with TRBD1 matching 8 bases. Trimming removed 3 bases from V and 0 bases from J; junction bases left unmatched: 0. Germline CDR1 LNHDA, CDR2 SQIVND (reference sequence). The CDR3 length is 14 residues. The CDR3 nucleotides are TGTGCCAGTAGTATGGACAGGGTGAACACTGAAGCTTTCTTT. This sequence encodes CASSMDRVNTEAFF.

The sample holds a few counts of this clone. The chain joins TRBV4-1 to TRBJ1-1; a possible D gene is TRBD1 (6 bases). V dropped 0 bases and J dropped 4 bases, with 15 bases sitting between them. This CDR3 contains 16 residues. In germline, CDR1 is MGHRA, CDR2 YSYEKL. In DNA, the CDR3 is TGCGCCAGCAGCCAAGATAAGGGCGGGGGGGCCACTGAAGCTTTCTTT. This translates into CASSQDKGGGATEAFF.

The table lists this clone with a few counts. The V call is TRBV27, the J call TRBJ2-7; TRBD1 aligns across 10 bases. CDR1 MNHEY and CDR2 SMNVEV come from the germline V gene (reference sequence). After removal of 10 bases from V and 7 bases from J, the junction contained 13 bases not matched to a gene. The CDR3 is made up of 14 amino acids. CDR3 sequence (DNA): TGTGCCACCAGGGACGGGACAGGGGCCCGAGAGCAGTACTTC. Its translation: CATRDGTGAREQYF.